This T cell receptor (beta chain) was identified during a study of T cells in Graves' hyperthyroidism and ophthalmopathy. These patients, aged 18 to 65, had recently diagnosed hyperthyroidism lasting under 2 months. The CDR3 runs to 17 residues. Germline trimming cut 6 bases from V and 5 bases from J; bases unmatched to any gene: 16. Per the germline V gene, CDR1 is MNHEY and CDR2 is SVGEGT. Amplification yielded TCR beta CDR3 regions, with RNA transcripts as the source. First-round RT-PCR targeting the TCR CDR3 was performed with the HTBI primer set. TCRdb recomputed calls from the multiplex PCR reads with MiXCR, one row per CDR3 protein. The table records 650,000 to 750,000 distinct CDR3 sequences, 12% to 15% of them present only once.

What was sequenced was blood. This TCR came from a woman younger than 35 with Graves' hyperthyroidism. This rearrangement joins TRBV6-2 or TRBV6-3 to TRBJ2-4, with 7 bases fitting TRBD1. CDR3 DNA: TGTGCCAGCAGCTCCCATCGGACAGGCCCTGTTGAAAACATTCAGTACTTC. Protein sequence: CASSSHRTGPVENIQYF.